This T cell receptor beta chain comes out of a study of blood T cell repertoires in COVID-19. Study-wide background: PBMCs, B-cell-depleted T cells, or T cells provided the cDNA or gDNA that made up the material.

Under the authors' procedure: The authors estimated nucleated cell counts from reference gene primer amplification. The assay was immunoSEQ multiplex PCR, and TCRdb's table has in-frame clones only and misses some. V and J calls plus clone size are reproduced from that table; the DNA served to infer D and trimming. This sample carries a few hundred thousand clones, 88% of them seen once, and the ten largest clones take less than 3%. Assignments of participants to cohorts depended upon their own reported clinical history. Each recovered donor of Cohort 3 presented with two negative PCRs, clearance, or symptom resolution. With V trimmed by 7 bases and J by 3 bases, 8 bases remained unmatched. The germline V gene has CDR1 MDHEN and CDR2 SYDVKM. CDR3 length: 14 amino acids.

The chain combines TRBV28 with TRBJ1-2; 7 positions agree with TRBD1. This clonotype was obtained from a woman aged 45-65 years who had recovered from COVID-19. Material: PBMCs or T cells enriched from blood (not recorded which). In DNA form, the CDR3 reads TGTGCCAGCAAGAACACAGGGGATCACTATGGCTACACCTTC. Its translation is CASKNTGDHYGYTF.